The following is a T cell receptor (beta chain) sequence with its context. Assay: immunoSEQ multiplex PCR; the TCRdb copy retains only in-frame clones and omits some. The data contain 40,000 to 45,000 clones, about 90% of them singletons. The data belong to a study of T cell changes during pregnancy in multiple sclerosis. The germline V and J ends were trimmed by 3 bases and 4 bases, with 8 bases remaining between them. The CDR3 is 13 residues long. Germline V gene lookup returns CDR1 LGHNT and CDR2 FRNRAP. The V gene is TRBV12-5, the J gene TRBJ2-3, with D possibly matching TRBD1 (5 bases). This specimen consisted of CD4+ T cells from peripheral blood mononuclear cells, obtained in the third trimester of pregnancy. This sequence was found in a female donor with multiple sclerosis, enrolled in a pregnancy study. CDR3 sequence (DNA): TGTGCTAGTGGTTTTAAAGGGGCAGATACGCAGTATTTT. This gives the protein CASGFKGADTQYF.